This TCR beta chain stems from a study of blood T cell repertoires in COVID-19. Looking at the study overall: T cells, B-cell-depleted T cells, or PBMCs provided the cDNA or gDNA that served as material.

Sequenced by immunoSEQ multiplex PCR; TCRdb stores in-frame clones only, minus some. In the table there are 60,000 to 75,000 clones, about 87% of which are singletons. The sample consisted of peripheral blood. The clonotype comes from a man aged 60-69 years with acute or convalescent COVID-19.

CDR3 DNA sequence: TGTGCCAGCAGCCCATGGAGCGGGGAGCTGTTTTTT. Translation gives CASSPWSGELFF. V is TRBV14 and J is TRBJ2-2; D ambiguous. The V end lost 4 bases, the J end lost 7 bases, and 7 bases lay between the germline ends. This CDR3 region has 12 residues. Germline V gene sequence: CDR1 SGHDN, CDR2 FVKESK.